This T cell receptor beta chain was obtained from a study of T-cell memory formation after mild COVID-19. This clonotype was picked up many times. Its antigen is unidentified. Study-wide results and limits: Contracting clones, day 15 to 85, had balanced CD4/CD8, and later expanders favored CD4+.

The length of the CDR3 is 15 residues. The V gene lost 5 bases and the J gene lost 3 bases, with 14 bases spanning the gap. Per the germline V gene, CDR1 is SGHTA and CDR2 is FQGNSA. Amplification by 5'RACE using constant-segment primers produced TCR alpha and TCR beta cDNA libraries that carried sample barcodes and UMIs. TCRdb reprocessed the 5' RACE reads via MiXCR and lists one record per CDR3 protein. Of about 470,000 distinct CDR3 sequences listed, 15% to 20% are singletons. V gene TRBV7-2 combines with J gene TRBJ2-1; perhaps TRBD2 as D (7 bases). Sequencing input: PBMCs or a T cell subset sorted from them (not recorded which). This clonotype was sampled from an adult woman who had mild COVID-19 (a few samples of this study predate the infection). Cell type and time point are not known. The DNA for the CDR3 is TGTGCCAGCAGCCCCAGGGGAGGGATCTACAATGAGCAGTTCTTC. It codes for CASSPRGGIYNEQFF.